One sample yielded the 19 T cell receptor beta chains listed below, sequenced in a study of cytomegalovirus exposure and HLA in healthy donors. PCR was performed using 60 Vbeta and 13 Jbeta primers. Sequencing was performed with immunoSEQ multiplex PCR; in TCRdb, only in-frame clones are kept and a portion is missing. The sample has about 97,000 clones, roughly three quarters seen once. The sequenced sample consisted of PBMCs. The receptors stem from a man in his forties in good health and CMV-seronegative.

The chain employs TRBV5-5 and TRBJ1-2, with 8 bases matching TRBD1. V lost 3 bases, J lost 8 bases, and 12 bases stayed unmatched. The CDR3 length is 15 residues. Germline V gene lookup returns CDR1 SGHKS and CDR2 YYEKEE (reference sequence). In DNA, the CDR3 is TGTGCCAGCAGCTGGACAGGGTCCGCCACGGGAGGCTACACCTTC. Amino acid sequence: CASSWTGSATGGYTF.

This chain connects TRBV13 to TRBJ1-1, with 7 positions matching TRBD1. The J segment lost 0 bases and the V segment lost 3 bases, leaving 1 base of the junction unmatched. The CDR3 totals 14 residues. CDR1 PRHDT and CDR2 FYEKMQ come from the germline V gene (reference sequence). The CDR3 loop reads CASSLGQLNTEAFF. The CDR3 DNA is TGTGCCAGCAGCTTGGGACAGTTGAACACTGAAGCTTTCTTT. Looking up the rest from reference TRBV13 and TRBJ1-1 gives the full variable domain: AAGVIQSPRHLIKEKRETATLKCYPIPRHDTVYWYQQGPGQDPQFLISFYEKMQSDKGSIPDRFSAQQFSDYHSELNMSSLELGDSALYFCASSLGQLNTEAFFGQGTRLTVV.

The V call is TRBV18, the J call TRBJ1-1, with D possibly being TRBD1 (6 bases). Germline V lookup: CDR1 KGHSH, CDR2 LQKENI. The CDR3 length is 14 residues. V was clipped by 5 bases and J by 1 base, with 11 bases between them. The CDR3 is CASSRTDTNTEAFF. The CDR3 nucleotides are TGTGCCAGCTCAAGGACAGACACGAACACTGAAGCTTTCTTT. The full variable domain, in which reference TRBV18 and TRBJ1-1 provide the parts outside the CDR3, is NAGVMQNPRHLVRRRGQEARLRCSPMKGHSHVYWYRQLPEEGLKFMVYLQKENIIDESGMPKERFSAEFPKEGPSILRIQQVVRGDSAAYFCASSRTDTNTEAFFGQGTRLTVV.

This chain links TRBV2 with TRBJ1-1; D is ambiguous. This CDR3 has 13 amino acids. The V end was cut by 3 bases, the J end by 10 bases, with 15 bases between. CDR1 and CDR2 (germline): SNHLY, FYNNEI. The CDR3 bases are TGTGCCAGCAGTGAGTTAACTGGGGAGGGAGCTTTCTTT. It is translated as CASSELTGEGAFF.

V and J are TRBV30 and TRBJ1-6; D is uncertain. Germline values: CDR1 GTSNPN, CDR2 SVGIG (reference sequence). The CDR3 is 12 residues long. Trimming took 4 bases from V and 14 from J, leaving 15 bases between them. CDR3 loop: CAWTVAHDSLHF. Here the CDR3 DNA reads TGTGCCTGGACAGTGGCCCATGATTCCCTCCACTTT.

A single count supports this clone. The chain employs TRBV18 and TRBJ2-1, with TRBD2 matching 9 bases. Germline CDR1 and CDR2: KGHSH and LQKENI. The trim removed 0 bases at V and 8 bases at J, leaving 8 bases unmatched. The length of the CDR3 is 16 residues. The CDR3 region has the DNA TGTGCCAGCTCACCACCGCAGCGGGGGGCCGGCGATGAGCAGTTCTTC. It specifies CASSPPQRGAGDEQFF.

The chain links TRBV6-1 to TRBJ2-7, with TRBD1 identical over 8 bases. The CDR3 runs to 13 residues. Germline-derived CDR1 and CDR2 are MNHNS and SASEGT. The J segment lost 5 bases and the V segment lost 4 bases, leaving 4 bases of the junction unmatched. The CDR3 coding sequence is TGTGCCAGCAGTGCCGGACAGGGTAACGAGCAGTACGTC. Residues: CASSAGQGNEQYV.

This chain uses TRBV5-1 with TRBJ2-2; 11 positions agree with TRBD1. Looked up from germline, CDR1 is SGHRS and CDR2 is YFSETQ. The CDR3 length is 17 residues. V lost 4 bases and J lost 1; bases outside the gene matches: 6. CDR3 region: CASSPDGTGGNTGELFF. The CDR3 nucleotides read TGCGCCAGCAGCCCCGACGGGACAGGGGGGAACACCGGGGAGCTGTTTTTT.

This rearrangement joins TRBV9 to TRBJ2-7; possible D gene TRBD2, 5 bases. The CDR3 is 17 residues long. The germline CDR1 and CDR2 sequences are SGDLS and YYNGEE. V gave up 0 bases and J gave up 0 bases, with 16 bases separating them. As DNA, the CDR3 is TGTGCCAGCAGCGTAGAACCCCAGCGGATTCTCTCCTACGAGCAGTACTTC. Its translation: CASSVEPQRILSYEQYF.

The V and J genes are TRBV20-1 and TRBJ2-1; D not resolved. The CDR3 is 11 residues long. Germline V gives CDR1 DFQATT, CDR2 SNEGSKA (reference sequence). The V and J ends lost 5 bases and 6 bases respectively, with 8 bases between them. The CDR3, as DNA: TGCAGTGCTGAAAGGAGCAATGAGCAGTTCTTC. It yields the protein CSAERSNEQFF.

The chain uses TRBV6-6 and TRBJ1-6; D remains ambiguous. Trimming took 7 bases from V and 10 from J, leaving 17 bases between them. Germline V gives CDR1 MNHNY, CDR2 SVGAGI (reference sequence). CDR3 length: 14 residues. In nucleotides, the CDR3 is TGTGCCAGCATTAACCGGGCCGGGGAATCACCCCTCCACTTT. Translating it yields CASINRAGESPLHF.

The rearrangement links TRBV7-2 to TRBJ1-2, with D possibly TRBD1 on 6 matching bases. The V gene lost 2 bases and the J gene lost 6 bases, with 16 bases spanning the gap. The CDR3 is made up of 15 amino acids. Germline CDR1 reads SGHTA; CDR2 reads FQGNSA. CDR3: CASSLITGTFDGYTF. The CDR3 DNA is TGTGCCAGCAGCTTAATCACAGGGACCTTCGATGGCTACACCTTC.

The chain links TRBV19 to TRBJ2-2; 9 bases align to TRBD1. The germline gives CDR1 LNHDA, CDR2 SQIVND (reference sequence). CDR3 length: 15 amino acids. V lost 6 bases and J lost 3; bases outside the gene matches: 5. For the CDR3, the DNA is TGTGCCAGTAGGAGAGGACAGGGGTACACCGGGGAGCTGTTTTTT. It codes for CASRRGQGYTGELFF.

The J gene is TRBJ1-1, the V gene TRBV2; 11 nucleotides match TRBD1. V was clipped by 2 bases and J by 4 bases; unmatched bases: 6. The CDR3 spans 16 residues. The germline gives CDR1 SNHLY, CDR2 FYNNEI. CDR3 amino acids: CASSERTGGWGTEAFF. The DNA for the CDR3 is TGTGCCAGCAGTGAACGGACAGGGGGCTGGGGCACTGAAGCTTTCTTT.

V gene TRBV6-6 combines with J gene TRBJ1-2; TRBD1 is a possible D gene (6 bases). This CDR3 has 15 amino acids. The germline gives CDR1 MNHNY, CDR2 SVGAGI (reference sequence). V lost 2 bases and J 1 base, leaving 11 bases between the germline ends. The DNA of the CDR3 is TGTGCCAGCAGTTACGGGACACCTGATAACTATGGCTACACCTTC. Encoded protein: CASSYGTPDNYGYTF.

V usage is TRBV4-2 and J usage is TRBJ2-7, with 8 bases aligning to TRBD2. The J segment lost 4 bases and the V segment lost 4 bases, leaving 6 bases of the junction unmatched. The CDR3 consists of 14 residues. Germline assignment: CDR1 LGHNA and CDR2 YNFKEQ. CDR3 amino acids: CASSPTGGAYEQYF. CDR3 DNA: TGTGCCAGCAGCCCGACCGGGGGGGCTTACGAGCAGTACTTC.

This clone was observed once. The chain couples TRBV6-5 to TRBJ2-5; D is unresolved. Looked up from germline, CDR1 is MNHEY and CDR2 is SVGAGI. The CDR3 length is 12 residues. Trimming stripped 6 bases from V and 8 bases from J, with 13 bases between. The CDR3 sequence is CASRATGQTQYF. The DNA of the CDR3 is TGTGCCAGCAGGGCTACTGGGCAAACCCAGTACTTC.

The chain has TRBV28 and TRBJ2-5; 10 nucleotides line up with TRBD2. The CDR3 is 17 amino acids. CDR1 is MDHEN, CDR2 SYDVKM, per germline. J lost 2 bases, V lost 2 bases, and 8 bases had no gene match. CDR3: CASSLSLAGVEQETQYF. The CDR3 nucleotides are TGTGCCAGCAGTTTAAGTCTAGCGGGGGTAGAACAAGAGACCCAGTACTTC. The full variable domain, its missing parts supplied by reference TRBV28 and TRBJ2-5, is DVKVTQSSRYLVKRTGEKVFLECVQDMDHENMFWYRQDPGLGLRLIYFSYDVKMKEKGDIPEGYSVSREKKERFSLILESASTNQTSMYLCASSLSLAGVEQETQYFGPGTRLLVL.

DNA of the CDR3: TGTGCCAGCAGGGCCGGACTAGCGGCCTACGAGCAGTACTTC. Its protein product is CASRAGLAAYEQYF. This chain uses TRBV2 with TRBJ2-7; 10 bases line up with TRBD2. V gave up 6 bases and J gave up 2 bases; unmatched junction bases: 4. The CDR3 covers 14 residues. Looked up from germline, CDR1 is SNHLY and CDR2 is FYNNEI.